Sequencing of this T cell receptor beta chain was carried out in a study of T cell repertoires in cytomegalovirus infection. Study in general: Well-studied HLA-B-restricted CMV epitopes were used in the study alongside recently identified HLA-C-restricted ones. CMV infection and matching HLA type were both indicated by public TCR beta signatures. Study outcomes and limitations: Cumulative public TCR beta family frequency identified carriers of CMV plus the relevant HLA. Dominating the ex vivo response were TCR beta clonotypes that were CMV-specific and HLA-C-restricted.

With V trimmed by 5 bases and J by 4 bases, 10 bases remained unmatched. This CDR3 region has 15 residues. CDR1 is MNHEY, CDR2 SMNVEV, per germline (reference sequence). TCRdb re-derived calls from the reads in MiXCR, one entry per CDR3 protein. The sample gives some 480,000 distinct CDR3 sequences, roughly a third of which show up once; 15% to 20% is in the top ten. In regard to this clonotype: The antigen remains undetermined.

The chain recombines TRBV27 with TRBJ2-5; the match to TRBD1 covers 7 bases. This specimen consisted of cultured PBMCs, obtained from culture after CMV antigen stimulation. This TCR derives from a human donor in good health (CMV status not recorded). Some clones in this sample may be carry-over from other donors' samples. In DNA, the CDR3 is TGTGCCAGCAGTGACAGGGATACAAGGGGAGAGACCCAGTACTTC. Protein: CASSDRDTRGETQYF.